One T cell receptor (beta chain) is described in this entry. Antigen: not known. One end of the junction varies from germline; a read error may be responsible. This CDR3 contains 13 residues. The germline CDR1 and CDR2 sequences are SSHAT and FNYEAQ (reference sequence). Method: immunoSEQ multiplex PCR; TCRdb's copy keeps in-frame clones and lacks some. The sample has some 63,000 clones; 90% to 95% are singletons. These data originate in a study of OX40 agonist ivuxolimab in advanced cancers. Across the whole study: Those treated in dose escalation had hepatocellular carcinoma, melanoma, renal cell cancer or head and neck cancer. Subjects had a mean age of approximately 60 years, with a range of about 23 to 79; around 83% were male. Three patients, one with hepatocellular carcinoma and two with cutaneous melanoma, responded partially.

Study-wide points: CD8+ T cells averaged more expanded clones than CD4+.

The material sequenced was CD4+ or CD8+ T cells sorted from blood, taken in a trial of the OX40 agonist ivuxolimab. This sequence was found in an adult with an advanced solid tumor such as melanoma, head and neck, liver or kidney cancer. The chain employs TRBV7-7 and TRBJ2-7, with D perhaps matching TRBD1 (5 bases). The CDR3 protein is CASSLARDGEQYF. The CDR3, as DNA: TGTGCTAGCAGCTTAGCCAGGGATGGCGAGCAGTACTTC.